Shown below are 10 T cell receptor beta chains from a single sample sequenced in a study of tumour-infiltrating T cells in Burkitt lymphoma. Only in-frame clones appear in the TCRdb table, and some are missing; sequencing was by immunoSEQ multiplex PCR. This sample has about 50,000 clones, with around 29% found just once. The sample comprised tumor tissue. These receptors came from a human donor with Burkitt lymphoma.

This clone was counted only a few times. CDR3 residues: CASSMRGDTQYF. As DNA, the CDR3 is TGTGCCAGTAGTATGCGGGGAGATACGCAGTATTTT. This rearrangement joins TRBV19 to TRBJ2-3; TRBD2 is a possible D gene (6 bases). The CDR3 runs 12 residues. Germline CDR1 reads LNHDA; CDR2 reads SQIVND (reference sequence). Trimming took 3 bases from V and 5 from J, leaving 6 bases between them.

The CDR3 loop is CSGGAGLGEQYF. In DNA form, the CDR3 reads TGCAGCGGGGGCGCTGGGCTGGGGGAGCAGTACTTC. The rearrangement links TRBV29-1 to TRBJ2-7; possibly TRBD1 for D (5 bases). The CDR3 runs to 12 residues. The germline CDR1 and CDR2 sequences are SQVTM and ANQGSEA. Trimming cost V 7 bases and J 7 bases, with 17 bases left between them.

This clone was seen a few times. Other DNA sequences in this sample translate to the same CDR3. V and J are TRBV5-1 and TRBJ1-1; no definite D call. V was pared by 4 bases and J by 2 bases, with 12 bases between. The CDR3 length is 14 residues. Germline V gene sequence: CDR1 SGHRS, CDR2 YFSETQ. CDR3 protein: CASSPEGGNTEAFF. The CDR3 DNA follows: TGCGCCAGCAGCCCCGAAGGTGGCAACACTGAAGCTTTCTTT. Variable domain in full (rest from reference TRBV5-1 and TRBJ1-1): KAGVTQTPRYLIKTRGQQVTLSCSPISGHRSVSWYQQTPGQGLQFLFEYFSETQRNKGNFPGRFSGRQFSNSRSEMNVSTLELGDSALYLCASSPEGGNTEAFFGQGTRLTVV.

The genes are TRBV6-5 and TRBJ2-7, with 7 bases that match TRBD1. CDR3 length: 15 residues. J was trimmed by 4 bases and V by 7 bases; bases with no gene match: 13. Per the germline V gene, CDR1 is MNHEY and CDR2 is SVGAGI. The CDR3 region is CASTIYRDSRYEQYF. In DNA, the CDR3 is TGTGCCAGCACCATATATAGGGACAGTAGGTACGAGCAGTACTTC.

This clone was observed a handful of times. The chain uses TRBV5-1 and TRBJ1-1, with D unclear. The CDR3 is made up of 13 amino acids. V shed 3 bases and J shed 4 bases, with 10 bases lying between them. From germline, CDR1 is SGHRS and CDR2 YFSETQ. The CDR3 loop reads CASSSDPGTEAFF. CDR3 DNA: TGCGCCAGCAGCTCTGACCCGGGCACTGAAGCTTTCTTT.

This sequence joins TRBV12-5 and TRBJ2-2; 8 bases are a match to TRBD1. This CDR3 is built from 15 residues. Unmatched junction bases numbered 7, after V lost 7 bases and J lost 3 bases. Germline CDR1 reads LGHNT; CDR2 reads FRNRAP. The CDR3 nucleotides read TGTGCTAGTGCTCCCGGACAGGGCTACACCGGGGAGCTGTTTTTT. This gives the protein CASAPGQGYTGELFF.

This clone was counted a few times. This chain links TRBV7-9 with TRBJ2-5; D gene ambiguous. Germline V CDR1 and CDR2: SEHNR, FQNEAQ (reference sequence). Trimming took off 2 bases at V and 5 bases at J, with 3 bases between the two ends. CDR3 length: 11 residues. The CDR3 region is CASSLMETQYF. CDR3 DNA: TGTGCCAGCAGCTTAATGGAGACCCAGTACTTC.

The V call is TRBV6-1, the J call TRBJ2-3; D is ambiguous. From germline, CDR1 is MNHNS and CDR2 SASEGT. Deletions cut 2 bases from V and 6 bases from J, with 6 bases between. The CDR3 consists of 12 residues. CDR3 residues: CASSEHPDTQYF. CDR3 in DNA: TGTGCCAGCAGTGAACACCCTGATACGCAGTATTTT.

There are a few counts of this clone. J is TRBJ1-6 and V is TRBV7-2; D gene unclear. The CDR3 extends over 12 amino acids. V gave up 6 bases and J gave up 9 bases, with 9 bases separating them. Germline CDR1 and CDR2: SGHTA and FQGNSA. As DNA, the CDR3 is TGTGCCAGCAGTTCGACAATTTCACCCCTCCACTTT. Translated, it gives CASSSTISPLHF. Full variable domain (missing parts from reference TRBV7-2 and TRBJ1-6): GAGVSQSPSNKVTEKGKDVELRCDPISGHTALYWYRQSLGQGLEFLIYFQGNSAPDKSGLPSDRFSAERTGGSVSTLTIQRTQQEDSAVYLCASSSTISPLHFGNGTRLTVT.

This chain joins TRBV5-1 and TRBJ2-3, with 16 nucleotides matching TRBD2. Trimming took 4 bases from V and 0 from J; bases not matched to a gene: 5. The CDR3 contains 18 residues. Germline lookup yields CDR1 SGHRS and CDR2 YFSETQ. In DNA, the CDR3 is TGCGCCAGCAGCCCGGGACTAGCGGGGGGGCCGAGCACAGATACGCAGTATTTT. It yields the protein CASSPGLAGGPSTDTQYF.